This entry lists 18 T cell receptor beta chains sequenced from one sample in a study of CD8+ T cells in alopecia areata. Indicated treatment: oral pan-JAK inhibitor, 5-10 mg twice daily. The authors extracted RNA and reverse transcribed it into cDNA as the sequencing template. The assay was immunoSEQ multiplex PCR, and TCRdb's table has in-frame clones only and misses some. In the table there are about 190,000 clones, over 60% of which are singletons. The starting material was CD4+ T cells sorted from blood, obtained at week 4, from a patient treated with tofacitinib. Every receptor here comes from a human donor with alopecia areata.

The chain uses TRBV2 and TRBJ2-1, with 7 bases that match TRBD2. There are 16 residues in the CDR3. The germline V gene encodes CDR1 SNHLY and CDR2 FYNNEI. Trimming took 4 bases from V and 1 from J; bases not matched to a gene: 7. The CDR3 sequence: CASSAGTTLSYNEQFF. CDR3 DNA sequence: TGTGCCAGCAGTGCCGGGACTACCCTTTCCTACAATGAGCAGTTCTTC.

The chain joins TRBV30 to TRBJ1-5; 9 bases line up with TRBD1. The length of the CDR3 is 13 residues. Germline CDR1 and CDR2: GTSNPN and SVGIG (reference sequence). V shed 8 bases and J 2 bases; nucleotides not matched to a gene: 4. CDR3 DNA: TGTGCCGGGGGACAGGGTGGCAATCAGCCCCAGCATTTT. Encoded protein: CAGGQGGNQPQHF.

The gene calls are TRBV29-1 and TRBJ2-5; 7 bases fit TRBD1. The CDR3 has 13 residues. Looked up from germline, CDR1 is SQVTM and CDR2 is ANQGSEA. V shed 7 bases, J shed 2 bases, and the junction held 7 bases outside the gene matches. The CDR3 spells CSAIRDSQETQYF. CDR3 nucleotide sequence: TGCAGCGCCATTCGGGACAGTCAAGAGACCCAGTACTTC.

CDR3 loop: CASRSRDGHYGYTF. Written as DNA, the CDR3 is TGTGCCAGCAGGAGCCGGGACGGACACTATGGCTACACCTTC. The gene calls are TRBV27 and TRBJ1-2; tentatively, D is TRBD1 (5 bases). The CDR3 sequence is 14 residues long. Trimming removed 6 bases from V and 3 bases from J, with 14 bases in between. Germline loops: CDR1 MNHEY, CDR2 SMNVEV (reference sequence).

The V and J genes are TRBV29-1 and TRBJ2-1; perhaps TRBD1 as D (6 bases). Germline-derived CDR1 and CDR2 are SQVTM and ANQGSEA. Trimming stripped 4 bases from V and 9 bases from J, with 13 bases between. CDR3 size: 12 residues. CDR3: CSVAQGVGEQFF. CDR3 bases: TGCAGCGTTGCACAGGGCGTCGGTGAGCAGTTCTTC.

The chain joins TRBV4-1 to TRBJ2-2; the D gene is possibly TRBD2 (6 bases). V was cut by 0 bases and J by 4 bases, with 15 bases left in between. The length of the CDR3 is 17 residues. The germline gives CDR1 MGHRA, CDR2 YSYEKL. The DNA of the CDR3 is TGCGCCAGCAGCCAAGATGTGGGAGGTGCTGGCACCGGGGAGCTGTTTTTT. It specifies CASSQDVGGAGTGELFF.

This chain links TRBV7-9 with TRBJ2-5, with 9 bases fitting TRBD1. The V gene end was trimmed by 5 bases and the J gene end by 2 bases; junction bases not matched to a gene: 3. Germline V gene sequence: CDR1 SEHNR, CDR2 FQNEAQ (reference sequence). The CDR3 runs 14 residues. In DNA form, the CDR3 reads TGTGCCAGCAGCCCAGGACAGGGGCAAGAGACCCAGTACTTC. Protein product: CASSPGQGQETQYF.

The chain uses TRBV2 and TRBJ2-7; unclear D gene. V lost 4 bases and J 1 base, leaving 5 bases between the germline ends. This CDR3 comprises 12 residues. Germline V gene lookup returns CDR1 SNHLY and CDR2 FYNNEI. The CDR3 nucleotides read TGTGCCAGCAGTGCGGCATCCTACGAGCAGTACTTC. Translating it yields CASSAASYEQYF.

The chain uses TRBV5-6 and TRBJ2-7, with 8 bases lining up with TRBD1. Germline lookup yields CDR1 SGHDT and CDR2 YYEEEE. The ends lost 3 bases at V and 0 bases at J; junction bases unmatched: 2. This CDR3 contains 14 residues. The CDR3 loop is CASSSGQGSYEQYF. The CDR3, as DNA: TGTGCCAGCAGCTCCGGACAGGGCTCCTACGAGCAGTACTTC.

The V gene is TRBV28, the J gene TRBJ2-6; D gene ambiguous. This CDR3 is 12 amino acids long. V shed 6 bases and J shed 4 bases, with 4 bases lying between them. Germline V gene sequence: CDR1 MDHEN, CDR2 SYDVKM. The CDR3 DNA is TGTGCCAGCAGGGCCGGGGCCAACGTCCTGACTTTC. It is translated as CASRAGANVLTF.

This rearrangement joins TRBV5-1 to TRBJ1-2; 8 bases agree with TRBD1. Trimming at V came to 0 bases and at J to 13 bases, leaving 5 bases not matched to a gene. This CDR3 contains 12 residues. Germline V lookup: CDR1 SGHRS, CDR2 YFSETQ. The CDR3 region is CASSLGDRGVTF. The CDR3, as DNA: TGCGCCAGCAGCTTGGGTGACAGGGGTGTCACCTTC.

A single count supports this clone. The CDR3 ends on some other residue instead of the conserved phenylalanine or tryptophan, so this is likely a read error. The chain links TRBV4-2 to TRBJ1-1; the match to TRBD1 covers 7 bases. V was clipped by 0 bases and J by 6 bases; unmatched bases: 4. The CDR3 totals 14 residues. Germline CDR1 and CDR2: LGHNA and YNFKEQ. The CDR3 DNA reads as TGTGCCAGCAGCCAAGATCACAGGGGACCTGAAGCTTTCTCT. Residues: CASSQDHRGPEAFS.

The chain is built from TRBV4-3 and TRBJ2-2, with 8 bases aligning to TRBD2. Germline CDR1 and CDR2: LGHNA and YSLEER. This CDR3 spans 16 amino acids. The V segment lost 4 bases and the J segment 5 bases; nucleotides outside the gene matches: 9. The CDR3 region is CASSPGLASATGELFF. DNA for the CDR3: TGCGCCAGCAGCCCCGGACTAGCCTCCGCAACCGGGGAGCTGTTTTTT.

In this sample, this clone turned up a few times. The rearrangement links TRBV29-1 to TRBJ2-1; D might be TRBD1 (6 bases). V was shortened by 8 bases and J by 6 bases, with 11 bases between the two germline ends. Germline CDR1 SQVTM, CDR2 ANQGSEA. The CDR3 has 11 amino acids. The CDR3 spells CSTGQRNEQFF. In DNA form, the CDR3 reads TGCAGCACTGGACAGCGCAATGAGCAGTTCTTC.

V gene TRBV11-1 combines with J gene TRBJ2-5, with 7 nucleotides matching TRBD1. The V segment lost 5 bases and the J segment 1 base; nucleotides outside the gene matches: 4. The CDR3 is made up of 14 amino acids. The germline V gene encodes CDR1 SGHAT and CDR2 FQDESV (reference sequence). CDR3 protein: CASSGHRGQETQYF. As DNA, the CDR3 is TGTGCCAGCAGCGGTCACAGGGGCCAAGAGACCCAGTACTTC.

This sequence joins TRBV5-6 and TRBJ2-7; possibly TRBD2 for D (5 bases). The ends were cut back, 2 bases at V and 1 base at J, with 7 bases in the middle. Germline V lookup: CDR1 SGHDT, CDR2 YYEEEE. CDR3 length: 13 amino acids. The CDR3 is CASSFRGSYEQYF. CDR3 nucleotides: TGTGCCAGCAGCTTTCGGGGTTCCTACGAGCAGTACTTC.

The genes are TRBV5-4 and TRBJ1-2, with 7 bases fitting TRBD1. CDR3 length equals 14 residues. Unmatched junction bases numbered 7, after V lost 3 bases and J lost 5 bases. Germline loops: CDR1 SGHNT, CDR2 YYREEE (reference sequence). CDR3 DNA: TGTGCCAGCAGCTCGGGACAGACTAGTTATGGCTACACCTTC. Encoded protein: CASSSGQTSYGYTF.

This clone was observed a few times. The gene calls are TRBV4-1 and TRBJ2-5; D possibly corresponds to TRBD2 (6 bases). Germline V gene sequence: CDR1 MGHRA, CDR2 YSYEKL. The CDR3 spans 17 residues. Deletions cut 5 bases from V and 4 bases from J, with 23 bases between. The CDR3 loop is CASSGSEWRGLGETQYF. CDR3 DNA sequence: TGCGCCAGCAGCGGTTCCGAATGGCGGGGTCTTGGAGAGACCCAGTACTTC.